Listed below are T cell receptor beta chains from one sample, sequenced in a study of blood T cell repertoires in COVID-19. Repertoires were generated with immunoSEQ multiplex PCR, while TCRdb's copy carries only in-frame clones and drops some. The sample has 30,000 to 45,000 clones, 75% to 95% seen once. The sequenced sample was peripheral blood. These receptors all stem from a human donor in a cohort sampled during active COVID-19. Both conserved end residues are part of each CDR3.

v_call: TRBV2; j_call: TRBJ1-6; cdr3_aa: CASRGEGGSPLHF
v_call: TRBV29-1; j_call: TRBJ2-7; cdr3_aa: CSVEDRGLTAYEQYF
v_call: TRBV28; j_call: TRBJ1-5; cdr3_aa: CAVQGGTQPQHF
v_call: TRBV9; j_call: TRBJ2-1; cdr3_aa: CASSGASGRAANEQFF
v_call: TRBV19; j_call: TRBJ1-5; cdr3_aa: CASSIVEAAPGRRRLNEQPQHF
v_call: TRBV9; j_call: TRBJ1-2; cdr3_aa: CASSAGLDYGYTF
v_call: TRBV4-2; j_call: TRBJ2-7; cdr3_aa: CASSQMTGAWEQYF
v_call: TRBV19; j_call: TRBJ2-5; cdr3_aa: CASRGGEETQYF
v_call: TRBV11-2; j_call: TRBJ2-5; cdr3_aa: CASSLEFGAVQETQYF
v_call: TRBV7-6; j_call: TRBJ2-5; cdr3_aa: CASSVAPPAGASVSRGETQYF
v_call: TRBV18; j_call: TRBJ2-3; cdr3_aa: CASSPKTWGGETDTQYF
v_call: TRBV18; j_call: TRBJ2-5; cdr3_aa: CASSPLAGRGETQYF
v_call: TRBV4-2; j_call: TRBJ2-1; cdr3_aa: CASSRDRASYNEQFF
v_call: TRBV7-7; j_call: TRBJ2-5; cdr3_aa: CASSQDGLEQETQYF
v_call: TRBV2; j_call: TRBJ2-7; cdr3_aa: CASKLGLASYEQYF